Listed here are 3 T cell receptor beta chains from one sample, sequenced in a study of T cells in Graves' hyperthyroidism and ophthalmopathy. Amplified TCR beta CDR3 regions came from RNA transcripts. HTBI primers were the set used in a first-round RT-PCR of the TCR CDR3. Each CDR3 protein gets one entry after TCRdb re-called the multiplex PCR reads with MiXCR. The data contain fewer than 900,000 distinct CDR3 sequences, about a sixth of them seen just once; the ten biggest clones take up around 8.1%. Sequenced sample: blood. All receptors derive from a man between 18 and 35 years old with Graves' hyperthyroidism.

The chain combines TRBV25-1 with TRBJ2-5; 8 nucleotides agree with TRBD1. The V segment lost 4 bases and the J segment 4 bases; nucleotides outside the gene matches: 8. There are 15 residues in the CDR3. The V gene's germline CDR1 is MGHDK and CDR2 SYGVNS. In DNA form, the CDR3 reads TGTGCCAGCAGTGCCGCGGACAGGGCCCTAGAGACCCAGTACTTC. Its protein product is CASSAADRALETQYF.

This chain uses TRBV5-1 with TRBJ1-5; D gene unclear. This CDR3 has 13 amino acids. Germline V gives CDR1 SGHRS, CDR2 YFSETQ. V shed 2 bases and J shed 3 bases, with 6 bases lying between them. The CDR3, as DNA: TGCGCCAGCAGCTTAGGTGACAATCAGCCCCAGCATTTT. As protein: CASSLGDNQPQHF.

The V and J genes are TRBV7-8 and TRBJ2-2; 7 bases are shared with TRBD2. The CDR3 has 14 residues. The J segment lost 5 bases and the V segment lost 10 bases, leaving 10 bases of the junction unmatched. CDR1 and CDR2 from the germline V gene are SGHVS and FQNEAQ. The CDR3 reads CAILGGGWTGELFF. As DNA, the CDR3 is TGTGCCATTCTGGGGGGAGGGTGGACCGGGGAGCTGTTTTTT. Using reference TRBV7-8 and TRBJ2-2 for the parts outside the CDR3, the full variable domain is GAGVSQSPRYKVAKRGQDVALRCDPISGHVSLFWYQQALGQGPEFLTYFQNEAQLDKSGLPSDRFFAERPEGSVSTLKIQRTQQEDSAVYLCAILGGGWTGELFFGEGSRLTVL.